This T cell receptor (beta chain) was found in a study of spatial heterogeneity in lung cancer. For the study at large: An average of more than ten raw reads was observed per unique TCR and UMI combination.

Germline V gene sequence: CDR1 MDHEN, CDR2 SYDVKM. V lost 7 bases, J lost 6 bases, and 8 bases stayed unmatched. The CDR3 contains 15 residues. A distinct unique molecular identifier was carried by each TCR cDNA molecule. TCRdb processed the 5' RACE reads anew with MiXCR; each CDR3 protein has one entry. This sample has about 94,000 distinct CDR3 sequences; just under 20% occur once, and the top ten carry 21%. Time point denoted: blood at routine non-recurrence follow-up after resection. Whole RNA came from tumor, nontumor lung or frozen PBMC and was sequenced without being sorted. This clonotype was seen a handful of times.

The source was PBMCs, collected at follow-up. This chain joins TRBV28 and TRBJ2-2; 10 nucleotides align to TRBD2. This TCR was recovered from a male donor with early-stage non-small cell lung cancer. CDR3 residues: CASTQTSGLPGELFF. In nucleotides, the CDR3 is TGTGCCAGCACCCAGACTAGCGGGCTTCCCGGGGAGCTGTTTTTT.